The clone carrying this TCR gamma chain was observed a handful of times. Its antigen is not known. After alphabeta T cell depletion, CD3+ Vdelta1+ Vdelta2- thymocytes were sorted. Purity of the sorted Vdelta1+ thymocytes ranged from roughly 98% to 99.6%. This entry belongs to a study of Vδ1+ human thymocytes. General observations from the study: TRG sequences recurred across donors, whereas TRD sequences stayed essentially private. Highly polyclonal TRG and TRD repertoires with Gaussian CDR3 length distributions appeared in thymus.

The template was reverse-transcribed extracted RNA. Multiplex PCR used pooled V-gene forward primers and a constant-region reverse primer to amplify CDR3s. TCRdb ran CATT on the multiplex PCR reads. In the table there are approximately 8,700 gamma-chain clones, less than 70% of which are singletons. The V segment lost 0 bases and the J segment 1 base; nucleotides outside the gene matches: 3. The CDR3 totals 14 residues. CDR1 VTNTFY and CDR2 YDVSTARD come from the germline V gene (reference sequence). This chain joins TRGV3 and TRGJ1 or TRGJ2. Sequencing was carried out using Vdelta1+ gamma-delta thymocytes from the thymus. Specified subset: FACS-sorted CD3+ TCRalphabeta- TCRVdelta1+ TCRVdelta2- thymocytes. The source is a girl under three years old who had congenital heart surgery. CDR3 nucleotides: TGTGCCACCTGGGACAGGATCAATTATTATAAGAAACTCTTT. Translated, it gives CATWDRINYYKKLF.